This is a list of T cell receptor beta chains from one sample in a study of response to subunit inactivated influenza vaccine. MiXCR, applied by TCRdb to the RT-PCR reads, yields one record per CDR3 protein. The table records approximately 490,000 distinct CDR3 sequences, approximately 7.3% of them present only once. Sequencing used PBMCs from blood, obtained less than 30 months after vaccination. The origin of the receptors is a man between 45 and 75 years old who received an inactivated influenza vaccine. The CDR3 runs from the conserved cysteine through the conserved F or W. Fields, in order: V gene, J gene, D gene, clone size, CDR3 DNA, CDR3 protein. The D gene is left open where the match is weak. Clone sizes are given selectively: once, few, many, or a class where the clone is expanded.

TRBV6-5,TRBJ2-5,-,few,TGTGCCAGCAGTTACAGAGGAGGGAGGGAGACCCAGTACTTC,CASSYRGGRETQYF
TRBV11-2,TRBJ2-1,TRBD2,many,TGTGCCAGCAGGAAGGGGGCGGGAGGGCGAAACAATGAGCAGTTCTTC,CASRKGAGGRNNEQFF
TRBV15,TRBJ1-2,-,many,TGTGCCACCAGCAGAGATGGGGTGCGGGGCTACACCTTC,CATSRDGVRGYTF
TRBV5-1,TRBJ2-2,-,many,TGCGCCAGCAGCCCCGACGGATCGAACACCGGGGAGCTGTTTTTT,CASSPDGSNTGELFF
TRBV20-1,TRBJ1-1,-,few,TGCAGTGCTAGAGCCCAAACCGGGGGCACTGAAGCTTTCTTT,CSARAQTGGTEAFF
TRBV29-1,TRBJ2-7,-,few,TGCAGCGCCGTGGGCTCTAGATCCTACGAGCAGTACTTC,CSAVGSRSYEQYF
TRBV5-1,TRBJ2-7,-,many,TGCGCCAGCAGCCCGGACATGTCCTACGAGCAGTACTTC,CASSPDMSYEQYF
TRBV6-5,TRBJ2-7,-,-,TGTGCCAGCAGTTACCAGCAGAAAGGGTCCTACGAGCAGTACTTC,CASSYQQKGSYEQYF
TRBV3-1,TRBJ1-2,TRBD1,few,TGTGCCAGCAGCCGCCAGGGGACAGGGACCAACTATGGCTACACCTTC,CASSRQGTGTNYGYTF
TRBV5-6,TRBJ1-2,-,many,TGTGCCAGCAGCTTGGATAGGGATGGCTATGGCTACACCTTC,CASSLDRDGYGYTF
TRBV6-2/TRBV6-3,TRBJ2-1,TRBD2,many,TGTGCCAGCAGCCGACTAGCGGGTGGACCCAATGAGCAGTTCTTC,CASSRLAGGPNEQFF
TRBV29-1,TRBJ2-7,-,few,TGCAGCGTTCAATCCGGGACACTCTCCTACGAGCAGTACTTC,CSVQSGTLSYEQYF
TRBV5-1,TRBJ2-1,TRBD2,-,TGCGCCAGCAGCTTCTCTAGCGGGTTGATCAATGAGCAGTTCTTC,CASSFSSGLINEQFF
TRBV20-1,TRBJ1-5,-,many,TGCAGTGCTAGAGATACGGAACAGGGACGGCAGCCCCAGCATTTT,CSARDTEQGRQPQHF
TRBV14,TRBJ2-1,-,many,TGTGCCAGCAGCCAAGATACGGGACGGTGGGGGAATGAGCAGTTCTTC,CASSQDTGRWGNEQFF
TRBV20-1,TRBJ1-6,-,many,TGCAGTGCTAGTCGGGAGGGAAATTCACCCCTCCACTTT,CSASREGNSPLHF
TRBV27,TRBJ2-1,TRBD2,many,TGTGCCAGCAGCCCCGGGACTAGCGGGGGGAACGAGCAGTTCTTC,CASSPGTSGGNEQFF
TRBV7-9,TRBJ2-5,-,few,TGTGCCAGCAGCAACGCCTATTCCGGGACACAACAAGAGACCCAGTACTTC,CASSNAYSGTQQETQYF
TRBV25-1,TRBJ2-1,TRBD1,many,TGTGCCAGCAGTACAGGGGGGTCCTACAATGAGCAGTTCTTC,CASSTGGSYNEQFF
TRBV12-3/TRBV12-4,TRBJ2-7,-,-,TGTGCCAGCGGAATAGGAATTCGGGGCGAGCAGTACTTC,CASGIGIRGEQYF
TRBV20-1,TRBJ1-1,-,-,TGCAGTGCTAGAGATTTTGGGTCAGGGTACACTGAAGCTTTCTTT,CSARDFGSGYTEAFF
TRBV2,TRBJ2-7,-,-,TGTGCCAGCAGTGAATCAGTTTTGGTGGACGAGCAGTACTTC,CASSESVLVDEQYF
TRBV6-2/TRBV6-3,TRBJ2-7,-,few,TGTGCCAGCAGTTACGCCACGGGTTGGGGCTCCTACGAGCAGTACTTC,CASSYATGWGSYEQYF
TRBV10-2,TRBJ1-4,-,few,TGCGCCAGCAGTGAGAAGGGGCAGGGGCCCGAAAAACTGTTTTTT,CASSEKGQGPEKLFF